The 14 T cell receptor beta chains below all came from one sample that was sequenced in a study of shared clonotypes between healthy human individuals. Assay: immunoSEQ multiplex PCR; the TCRdb copy retains only in-frame clones and omits some. The table includes about 600,000 clones, less than 98% detected once. Input material: naive CD4+ T cells sorted from blood. Described subset: CD45RA+ positively selected. The origin of the receptors is a woman aged 25 to 39 in good health.

V is TRBV6-1 and J is TRBJ2-7, with 9 bases lining up with TRBD2. CDR1 and CDR2 (germline): MNHNS, SASEGT. The CDR3 totals 16 residues. With 3 bases clipped from V and 4 bases from J, the junction kept 10 bases outside the gene matches. This CDR3 reads CASSDRFATSGYEQYF. CDR3 nucleotides: TGTGCCAGCAGTGATAGATTCGCGACTAGCGGATACGAGCAGTACTTC.

The chain links TRBV5-1 to TRBJ2-7, with D perhaps TRBD1 or TRBD2 (5 bases each). The germline V gene has CDR1 SGHRS and CDR2 YFSETQ. CDR3 size: 18 residues. Between the trimmed V and J ends, which lost 1 base and 0 bases, there was a span of 20 bases. CDR3 residues: CASSLFPDSGHNSYEQYF. The CDR3 DNA sequence: TGCGCCAGCAGCTTGTTTCCGGACTCAGGGCACAACTCCTACGAGCAGTACTTC.

V usage is TRBV6-1 and J usage is TRBJ2-7, with D maybe TRBD2 (6 bases). The CDR3 sequence is 13 residues long. Germline values: CDR1 MNHNS, CDR2 SASEGT. V was trimmed by 11 bases and J by 7 bases, leaving 21 bases between them. The CDR3 sequence: CAAYGGQPGEQYF. CDR3 bases: TGTGCCGCGTACGGAGGGCAACCGGGGGAGCAGTACTTC.

Concerning this clone itself: Distinct nucleotide sequences in the sample also encode this CDR3. The chain is built from TRBV5-4 and TRBJ1-1; unclear D gene. The germline V and J ends were trimmed by 4 bases and 7 bases, with 8 bases remaining between them. Germline lookup yields CDR1 SGHNT and CDR2 YYREEE (reference sequence). The CDR3 is 11 amino acids. CDR3 bases: TGTGCCAGCAGCACGGTAGGTGAAGCTTTCTTT. Translation: CASSTVGEAFF.

V is TRBV2 and J is TRBJ1-2; D may be TRBD1 (5 bases). Germline CDR1 SNHLY, CDR2 FYNNEI. The V gene lost 1 base and the J gene lost 1 base, with 13 bases spanning the gap. The CDR3 has 16 amino acids. This CDR3 is CASSEGSRGRNYGYTF. Here the CDR3 DNA reads TGTGCCAGCAGTGAAGGGAGTAGGGGACGTAACTATGGCTACACCTTC.

The J gene is TRBJ2-5, the V gene TRBV5-1; 8 bases map to TRBD2. Near its end, the DNA agrees better with TRBJ2-7, so the J call may be wrong. The CDR3 runs 16 residues. Per germline, CDR1 SGHRS and CDR2 YFSETQ. CDR3 sequence reads: CASSPAPGGPTGEQYF. The CDR3 DNA reads as TGCGCCAGCAGCCCAGCTCCGGGAGGGCCGACCGGCGAGCAGTACTTC.

The chain joins TRBV5-1 to TRBJ2-7, with TRBD1 matching 8 bases. The V gene's germline CDR1 is SGHRS and CDR2 YFSETQ. The CDR3 runs to 14 residues. V trimming: 7 bases; J trimming: 3 bases; junction bases outside the gene matches: 9. CDR3 coding DNA: TGCGCCAGCGGGATGACAGGGGCCATCTACGAGCAGTACTTC. This sequence encodes CASGMTGAIYEQYF.

The gene calls are TRBV7-9 and TRBJ2-7; the match to TRBD2 covers 7 bases. V was pared by 1 base and J by 7 bases, with 4 bases of the junction left unmatched. Germline V lookup: CDR1 SEHNR, CDR2 FQNEAQ (reference sequence). This CDR3 is 13 amino acids long. The CDR3 nucleotides read TGTGCCAGCAGCTTAGAACTAGCGTTAGAGCAGTACTTC. Its protein is CASSLELALEQYF.

The chain uses TRBV28 and TRBJ1-3; maybe TRBD1 (5 bases). The V gene's germline CDR1 is MDHEN and CDR2 SYDVKM. The CDR3 has 15 residues. V dropped 6 bases and J dropped 0 bases, with 12 bases sitting between them. CDR3 coding DNA: TGTGCCAGCAGAACCGACGGGGGCTCTGGAAACACCATATATTTT. This gives the protein CASRTDGGSGNTIYF.

This chain joins TRBV5-6 and TRBJ2-7; 9 nucleotides line up with TRBD2. V trimming: 4 bases; J trimming: 3 bases; junction bases outside the gene matches: 17. Germline V gene sequence: CDR1 SGHDT, CDR2 YYEEEE. This CDR3 is built from 18 residues. CDR3 protein: CASSQGVAGARSHYEQYF. CDR3 bases: TGTGCCAGCAGCCAGGGGGTAGCGGGGGCCAGAAGTCACTACGAGCAGTACTTC.

V and J are TRBV25-1 and TRBJ1-1, with D possibly matching TRBD1 (5 bases). The CDR3 has 14 residues. V shed 5 bases and J shed 1 base, with 11 bases lying between them. Germline CDR1 is MGHDK and CDR2 is SYGVNS. This CDR3 reads CASSWDPKNTEAFF. CDR3 DNA: TGTGCCAGCAGTTGGGACCCAAAGAACACTGAAGCTTTCTTT.

This clone showed up just once. CDR3 bases: TGTGCCAGTAGTATGGGCAGTGGGGCCAACGTCCTGACTTTC. It yields the protein CASSMGSGANVLTF. This sequence joins TRBV19 and TRBJ2-6; no reliable D call. The germline V gene has CDR1 LNHDA and CDR2 SQIVND (reference sequence). This CDR3 contains 14 residues. V dropped 3 bases and J dropped 3 bases, with 6 bases sitting between them.

V is TRBV27 and J is TRBJ2-7; possible D gene TRBD2, 6 bases. The CDR3 is made up of 12 amino acids. The V and J ends lost 6 bases and 3 bases respectively, with 9 bases between them. The germline CDR1 and CDR2 sequences are MNHEY and SMNVEV (reference sequence). CDR3 sequence: CASSEEGYEQYF. The CDR3 DNA reads TGTGCCAGCAGCGAGGAGGGCTACGAGCAGTACTTC.

This clone was seen only a few times. This chain links TRBV18 with TRBJ1-2; the D gene is possibly TRBD1 (6 bases). In germline, CDR1 is KGHSH, CDR2 LQKENI. The CDR3 sequence is 13 residues long. V lost 3 bases and J 3 bases, leaving 8 bases between the germline ends. The CDR3 here is CASSPEGDYGYTF. DNA for the CDR3: TGTGCCAGCTCACCGGAGGGGGACTATGGCTACACCTTC.